A single sample gave rise to the 27 T cell receptor beta chains below, sequenced in a study of shared clonotypes between healthy human individuals. Libraries were prepared by immunoSEQ multiplex PCR; TCRdb keeps only in-frame clonotypes and omits some of them. The profile shows about 820,000 clones, 90% to 95% of them singletons. Naive CD8 populations comprised CD45RO-negative cells positively selected for CCR7, excluding terminally differentiated effector memory CD45RA+ cells. Specimen: naive CD8+ T cells sorted from blood. The receptor set was obtained from a man aged 30-40 years in good health.

Points on this clone: The sample holds other DNA sequences that translate to the same CDR3. The J gene is TRBJ1-1, the V gene TRBV2; D is ambiguous. The ends were cut back, 4 bases at V and 1 base at J, with 4 bases in the middle. The CDR3 totals 12 residues. Looked up from germline, CDR1 is SNHLY and CDR2 is FYNNEI. In nucleotides, the CDR3 is TGTGCCAGCAGTGTGGGGAACACTGAAGCTTTCTTT. It translates to CASSVGNTEAFF. Filled out from reference TRBV2 and TRBJ1-1, the complete variable domain reads EPEVTQTPSHQVTQMGQEVILRCVPISNHLYFYWYRQILGQKVEFLVSFYNNEISEKSEIFDDQFSVERPDGSNFTLKIRSTKLEDSAMYFCASSVGNTEAFFGQGTRLTVV.

This clone showed up just once. The J gene is TRBJ2-2, the V gene TRBV5-1, with 7 bases aligning to TRBD1. The CDR3 extends over 16 amino acids. J lost 3 bases, V lost 2 bases, and 7 bases had no gene match. Germline V gene sequence: CDR1 SGHRS, CDR2 YFSETQ. The CDR3 bases are TGCGCCAGCAGCTTAGGACAGGATGTCGACACCGGGGAGCTGTTTTTT. This encodes CASSLGQDVDTGELFF. Supplemented by reference TRBV5-1 and TRBJ2-2, the full variable domain reads KAGVTQTPRYLIKTRGQQVTLSCSPISGHRSVSWYQQTPGQGLQFLFEYFSETQRNKGNFPGRFSGRQFSNSRSEMNVSTLELGDSALYLCASSLGQDVDTGELFFGEGSRLTVL.

V is TRBV4-2 and J is TRBJ1-5; 7 nucleotides line up with TRBD1. The trim removed 3 bases at V and 0 bases at J, leaving 14 bases unmatched. The CDR3 totals 19 residues. Per germline, CDR1 LGHNA and CDR2 YNFKEQ. The CDR3 sequence: CASSQDSGQPIYSNQPQHF. The CDR3 bases are TGTGCCAGCAGCCAGGATTCGGGACAGCCCATCTATAGCAATCAGCCCCAGCATTTT.

As DNA, the CDR3 is TGTGCCAGCAGCCCCGAGGTGGGAAAACTGTTTTTT. Its translation is CASSPEVGKLFF. This rearrangement joins TRBV7-9 to TRBJ1-4; no definite D call. The CDR3 has 12 amino acids. The V end was cut by 5 bases, the J end by 10 bases, with 11 bases between. In germline, CDR1 is SEHNR, CDR2 FQNEAQ (reference sequence).

V gene TRBV29-1 combines with J gene TRBJ2-1; 10 bases fit TRBD2. Germline V CDR1 and CDR2: SQVTM, ANQGSEA. V lost 6 bases and J lost 8; bases outside the gene matches: 10. This CDR3 has 14 residues. In DNA form, the CDR3 reads TGCAGCGTGCACCTGGTCGGGACTAGCGATGAGCAGTTCTTC. It translates to CSVHLVGTSDEQFF.

This chain uses TRBV27 with TRBJ2-5; 10 nucleotides agree with TRBD1. J lost 3 bases, V lost 1 base, and 5 bases had no gene match. CDR3 length: 16 residues. Germline lookup yields CDR1 MNHEY and CDR2 SMNVEV (reference sequence). The CDR3 DNA sequence: TGTGCCAGCAGTTTATACTGGGACAGGGGTAAAGAGACCCAGTACTTC. Translation gives CASSLYWDRGKETQYF.

The chain is built from TRBV27 and TRBJ2-7, with 13 bases fitting TRBD2. There are 16 residues in the CDR3. V trimming: 6 bases; J trimming: 7 bases; junction bases outside the gene matches: 12. Germline loops: CDR1 MNHEY, CDR2 SMNVEV (reference sequence). CDR3 loop: CASRPPTSGRAKEQYF. In DNA, the CDR3 is TGTGCCAGCAGACCCCCCACTAGCGGGAGGGCTAAAGAGCAGTACTTC.

The J gene is TRBJ1-1, the V gene TRBV9; D is unclear. Trimming cost V 3 bases and J 3 bases, with 15 bases left between them. This CDR3 is 15 amino acids long. Germline CDR1 is SGDLS and CDR2 is YYNGEE. CDR3 amino acids: CASSEGITGDTEAFF. CDR3 nucleotide sequence: TGTGCCAGCAGCGAAGGTATAACTGGGGACACTGAAGCTTTCTTT.

Concerning this clone itself: An end of the junction does not agree with germline; a read error may underlie this. The chain carries TRBV15 and TRBJ1-1; the D is unclear. Germline CDR1 is LNHNV and CDR2 is YYDKDF (reference sequence). CDR3 length: 14 residues. CDR3 nucleotide sequence: TGTACCACCAGCAGAGATTTGCGGTCGGAGGGAGCTTTCTTT. Translating gives CTTSRDLRSEGAFF.

The rearrangement uses TRBV28 and TRBJ2-7; D might be TRBD1 (6 bases). In germline, CDR1 is MDHEN, CDR2 SYDVKM. With 5 bases removed from V and 3 bases from J, the gap between germline ends came to 23 bases. The CDR3 consists of 17 residues. The DNA of the CDR3 is TGTGCCAGCAGTGTTTATTCTCCGGGACATCATTTCTACGAGCAGTACTTC. Translated, it gives CASSVYSPGHHFYEQYF.

The chain combines TRBV28 with TRBJ2-7; 9 bases map to TRBD2. Looked up from germline, CDR1 is MDHEN and CDR2 is SYDVKM. The V and J ends lost 2 bases and 2 bases, in that order; junction bases with no gene match: 13. This CDR3 comprises 18 residues. This CDR3 reads CASSLGLAGLPRAYEQYF. In DNA form, the CDR3 reads TGTGCCAGCAGTTTAGGGCTAGCGGGACTACCCAGGGCCTACGAGCAGTACTTC.

The chain uses TRBV5-5 and TRBJ2-1; D gene unclear. The CDR3 has 15 residues. Trimming cost V 2 bases and J 5 bases, with 14 bases left between them. CDR1 is SGHKS and CDR2 is YYEKEE in the germline V gene (reference sequence). CDR3 sequence reads: CASSLYSVPNNEQFF. Here the CDR3 DNA reads TGTGCCAGCAGCTTATATTCTGTCCCGAACAATGAGCAGTTCTTC.

This chain connects TRBV15 to TRBJ2-7; 9 nucleotides match TRBD2. The CDR3 extends over 15 amino acids. The ends lost 6 bases at V and 0 bases at J; junction bases unmatched: 6. Germline V CDR1 and CDR2: LNHNV, YYDKDF (reference sequence). CDR3 nucleotide sequence: TGTGCCACCAGTTTAGCGGGAGCCCCCTCCTACGAGCAGTACTTC. Translated: CATSLAGAPSYEQYF.

This rearrangement joins TRBV18 to TRBJ1-1, with TRBD1 matching over 7 bases. CDR3 length: 12 amino acids. The ends lost 4 bases at V and 7 bases at J; junction bases unmatched: 3. Germline assignment: CDR1 KGHSH and CDR2 LQKENI. This CDR3 is CASSHRDSEAFF. CDR3 DNA sequence: TGTGCCAGCTCACACCGGGACAGTGAAGCTTTCTTT.

The V call is TRBV27, the J call TRBJ2-1, with 8 bases identical to TRBD2. Germline V gives CDR1 MNHEY, CDR2 SMNVEV (reference sequence). J lost 4 bases, V lost 2 bases, and 4 bases had no gene match. The CDR3 covers 15 residues. CDR3 in amino acids: CASSLTGGQYNEQFF. The CDR3 DNA follows: TGTGCCAGCAGTTTAACGGGAGGGCAGTACAATGAGCAGTTCTTC.

The chain couples TRBV10-2 to TRBJ2-7, with 11 bases aligning to TRBD2. Trimming removed 3 bases from V and 1 base from J; junction bases left unmatched: 5. Germline V CDR1 and CDR2: WSHSY, SAAADI. The CDR3 consists of 16 residues. The CDR3 spells CASSDIGTSGSYEQYF. CDR3 DNA: TGCGCCAGCAGTGATATTGGGACTAGCGGTTCCTACGAGCAGTACTTC.

The CDR3 sequence: CASSLRGGLIGELFF. The CDR3 bases are TGCGCCAGCAGCCTCCGCGGGGGGCTTATCGGGGAGCTGTTTTTT. The chain links TRBV4-1 to TRBJ2-2; TRBD2 matches at 8 bases. The V gene end was trimmed by 4 bases and the J gene end by 7 bases; junction bases not matched to a gene: 8. CDR3 length: 15 amino acids. CDR1 is MGHRA and CDR2 is YSYEKL in the germline V gene.

The chain carries TRBV7-9 and TRBJ1-1; D not certain. Germline V gives CDR1 SEHNR, CDR2 FQNEAQ (reference sequence). Between the trimmed V and J ends, which lost 1 base and 9 bases, there was a span of 12 bases. There are 13 residues in the CDR3. This chain's CDR3 is CASSLEGRRKAFF. The DNA for the CDR3 is TGTGCCAGCAGCTTAGAGGGCAGGAGAAAAGCTTTCTTT. Looking up the rest from reference TRBV7-9 and TRBJ1-1 gives the full variable domain: DTGVSQNPRHKITKRGQNVTFRCDPISEHNRLYWYRQTLGQGPEFLTYFQNEAQLEKSRLLSDRFSAERPKGSFSTLEIQRTEQGDSAMYLCASSLEGRRKAFFGQGTRLTVV.

Note on this clone: It may be a read error: a sequence one base away is much more abundant. The same CDR3 also results from other DNA sequences found in this sample. This chain connects TRBV19 to TRBJ2-7; no reliable D call. The CDR3 totals 12 residues. Germline CDR1 and CDR2: LNHDA and SQIVND (reference sequence). V shed 5 bases and J shed 0 bases, with 5 bases lying between them. The CDR3 reads CASSGVSYEQYF. In DNA, the CDR3 is TGTGCCAGTAGTGGGGTCTCCTACGAGCAGTACTTC.

This clone has a handful of counts. The chain recombines TRBV28 with TRBJ2-6, with a possible D match to TRBD2 (5 bases). V shed 7 bases and J shed 3 bases, with 13 bases lying between them. CDR1 is MDHEN, CDR2 SYDVKM, per germline. The CDR3 is made up of 15 amino acids. CDR3 region: CASTTGISGANVLTF. DNA for the CDR3: TGTGCCAGCACCACCGGGATCAGTGGGGCCAACGTCCTGACTTTC.

This rearrangement joins TRBV7-9 to TRBJ2-3, with 7 bases identical to TRBD2. The J segment lost 3 bases and the V segment lost 5 bases, leaving 11 bases of the junction unmatched. The CDR3 spans 16 residues. The germline V gene encodes CDR1 SEHNR and CDR2 FQNEAQ (reference sequence). CDR3 amino acids: CASSTATSAGTDTQYF. As DNA, the CDR3 is TGTGCCAGCAGCACCGCAACTAGCGCCGGTACAGATACGCAGTATTTT.

This chain uses TRBV2 with TRBJ2-7; D gene unclear. Germline V lookup: CDR1 SNHLY, CDR2 FYNNEI. With 4 bases removed from V and 2 bases from J, the gap between germline ends came to 9 bases. The CDR3 is 13 amino acids. In DNA, the CDR3 is TGTGCCAGCAGTGTGCGGAGTCCCTACGAGCAGTACTTC. Translation gives CASSVRSPYEQYF.

The gene calls are TRBV27 and TRBJ2-3, with 14 bases identical to TRBD2. J gave up 5 bases and V 5 bases, and 9 bases lay outside the gene matches. The CDR3 has 17 residues. CDR1 is MNHEY and CDR2 is SMNVEV in the germline V gene (reference sequence). The CDR3 sequence is CASSPRGLAGVLDTQYF. The CDR3 DNA sequence: TGTGCCAGCAGTCCCCGGGGACTAGCGGGAGTCCTAGATACGCAGTATTTT.

V and J are TRBV7-9 and TRBJ1-3; the D is unclear. The V end was cut by 0 bases, the J end by 6 bases, with 12 bases between. This CDR3 is built from 15 residues. CDR1 and CDR2 (germline): SEHNR, FQNEAQ (reference sequence). The CDR3: CASSLAANPQNTIYF. Written as DNA, the CDR3 is TGTGCCAGCAGCTTAGCCGCCAATCCCCAAAACACCATATATTTT.

The V call is TRBV14, the J call TRBJ2-5; TRBD1 might be the D (6 bases). CDR3 size: 14 residues. The germline V and J ends were trimmed by 5 bases and 0 bases, with 10 bases remaining between them. Germline CDR1 and CDR2: SGHDN and FVKESK. For the CDR3, the DNA is TGTGCCAGCAGCTATCGACAGGACCAAGAGACCCAGTACTTC. Translated, it gives CASSYRQDQETQYF.

The gene calls are TRBV27 and TRBJ1-5; no clear D gene. V was clipped by 6 bases and J by 2 bases, with 14 bases between them. This CDR3 is built from 15 residues. The germline V gene encodes CDR1 MNHEY and CDR2 SMNVEV (reference sequence). The CDR3 nucleotides read TGTGCCAGCAGCTCCCGGCCGGTGGGCAATCAGCCCCAGCATTTT. The encoded protein is CASSSRPVGNQPQHF.

The chain employs TRBV19 and TRBJ2-2; 9 bases are a match to TRBD1. The V gene end was trimmed by 6 bases and the J gene end by 1 base; junction bases not matched to a gene: 6. CDR3 length: 16 residues. Germline values: CDR1 LNHDA, CDR2 SQIVND (reference sequence). For the CDR3, the DNA is TGTGCCAGTAGAGACAGGGGGTTTGTGAACACCGGGGAGCTGTTTTTT. It translates to CASRDRGFVNTGELFF.